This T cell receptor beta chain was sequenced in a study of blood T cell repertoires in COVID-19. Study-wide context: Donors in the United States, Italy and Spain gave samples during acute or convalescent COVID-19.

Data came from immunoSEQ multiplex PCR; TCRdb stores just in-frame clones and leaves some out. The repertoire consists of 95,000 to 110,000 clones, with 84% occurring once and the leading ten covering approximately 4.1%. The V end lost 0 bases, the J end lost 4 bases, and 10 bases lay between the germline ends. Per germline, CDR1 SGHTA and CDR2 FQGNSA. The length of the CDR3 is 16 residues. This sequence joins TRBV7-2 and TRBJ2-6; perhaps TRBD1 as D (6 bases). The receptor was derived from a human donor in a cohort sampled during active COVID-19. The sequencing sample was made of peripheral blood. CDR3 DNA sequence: TGTGCCAGCAGCTTAGCGCAGGGGCGGGGGGCCAACGTCCTGACTTTC. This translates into CASSLAQGRGANVLTF.